Here is one T cell receptor beta chain with its context. The conserved phenylalanine or tryptophan is not found at the CDR3 terminus, so this likely reflects a read error. TCRdb reprocessed the 5' RACE reads via MiXCR and lists one record per CDR3 protein. The data contain approximately 40,000 distinct CDR3 sequences, 30% of them seen just once; the ten biggest clones take up just over 4%. Looked up from germline, CDR1 is SGHRS and CDR2 is YFSETQ. The CDR3 consists of 14 residues. Trimming took 4 bases from V and 3 from J; bases not matched to a gene: 5. The specimen sequenced was tumor-infiltrating memory CD4+ T cells sorted from the breast tumor. Specified subset: memory CD4+ T cells, CD4+CD45RO+CD25-. The receptor was isolated from a female donor with breast cancer. V and J are TRBV5-1 and TRBJ2-7, with 9 bases fitting TRBD1. In nucleotides, the CDR3 is TGCGCCAGCAGCCCGGGGGACAGGGTCTACGAGCAGTACTCC. It yields the protein CASSPGDRVYEQYS.